Here is one TCR beta chain with its context. TCRdb re-derived calls from the 5' RACE reads in MiXCR, one entry per CDR3 protein. The data hold 70,000 to 95,000 distinct CDR3 sequences, with approximately 15% observed a single time. This sample stems from a study of early T cells in non-severe SARS-CoV-2 infection. The sample was whole blood. The sequence derives from an adult who was a healthcare worker with PCR-confirmed SARS-CoV-2 infection or an uninfected control (not recorded which).

The CDR3 sequence is CASSYPGIYSYTF. The CDR3 nucleotides read TGTGCCAGCAGTTACCCGGGGATATACAGCTACACCTTC. The chain combines TRBV28 with TRBJ1-2; D is ambiguous. CDR3 length equals 13 residues. Germline CDR1 is MDHEN and CDR2 is SYDVKM. The V gene lost 4 bases and the J gene lost 9 bases, with 15 bases spanning the gap.